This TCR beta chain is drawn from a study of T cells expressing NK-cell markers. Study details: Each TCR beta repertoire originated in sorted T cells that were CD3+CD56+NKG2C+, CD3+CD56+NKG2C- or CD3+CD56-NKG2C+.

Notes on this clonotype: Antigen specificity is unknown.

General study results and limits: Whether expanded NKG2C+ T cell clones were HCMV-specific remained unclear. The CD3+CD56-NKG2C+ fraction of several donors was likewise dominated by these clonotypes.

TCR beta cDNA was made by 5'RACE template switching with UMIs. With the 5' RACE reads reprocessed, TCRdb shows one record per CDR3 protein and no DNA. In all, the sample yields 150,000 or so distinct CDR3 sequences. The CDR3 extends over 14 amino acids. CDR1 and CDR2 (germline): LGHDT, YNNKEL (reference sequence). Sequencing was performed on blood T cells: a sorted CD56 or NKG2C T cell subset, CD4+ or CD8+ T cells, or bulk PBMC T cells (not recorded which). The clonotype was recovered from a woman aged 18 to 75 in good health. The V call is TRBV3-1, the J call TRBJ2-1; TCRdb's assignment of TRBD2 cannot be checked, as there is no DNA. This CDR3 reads CASSPTGTSDEQFF.